A selection of T cell receptor beta chains follows, all from one sample in a study of response to subunit inactivated influenza vaccine. In TCRdb, the RT-PCR reads were re-called with MiXCR into one record per CDR3 protein. The top ten hold 10% to 13% of the sample, which has roughly 790,000 distinct CDR3 sequences, roughly 20% seen once. Material: PBMCs from blood, obtained about 5 days after vaccination. These receptors came from a man over 45 who received an inactivated influenza vaccine. CDR3s include the opening cysteine and the closing phenylalanine or tryptophan. The order of the fields is clone size, J gene, D gene, V gene, CDR3 DNA, CDR3 protein. D genes are given only for firm matches. Clone sizes are given selectively: once, few, many, or a class where the clone is expanded.

abundance: .
j_gene: TRBJ1-5
d_gene: .
v_gene: TRBV7-8
CDR3nt: TGTGCCAGCAGCCTCAATGGACCTCAGCCCCAGCATTTT
CDR3aa: CASSLNGPQPQHF

abundance: .
j_gene: TRBJ2-7
d_gene: TRBD1
v_gene: TRBV5-5
CDR3nt: TGTGCCAGCAGCTTGGCGGGACAGACAATCTACGAGCAGTACTTC
CDR3aa: CASSLAGQTIYEQYF

abundance: .
j_gene: TRBJ2-4
d_gene: TRBD2
v_gene: TRBV5-1
CDR3nt: TGCGCCAGCAGCTATGGACTAGCGGGAGGGCCCGGGGCCAAAAACATTCAGTACTTC
CDR3aa: CASSYGLAGGPGAKNIQYF

abundance: few
j_gene: TRBJ2-1
d_gene: TRBD1
v_gene: TRBV6-4
CDR3nt: TGTGCCAGCAGTGAGAGCAGGGGGCTCAACAATGAGCAGTTCTTC
CDR3aa: CASSESRGLNNEQFF

abundance: .
j_gene: TRBJ1-1
d_gene: .
v_gene: TRBV9
CDR3nt: TGTGCCAGCAGTAGCAGGGGTTGGAATGAAGCTTTCTTT
CDR3aa: CASSSRGWNEAFF

abundance: .
j_gene: TRBJ2-3
d_gene: TRBD1
v_gene: TRBV10-1
CDR3nt: TGCGCCAGCAGTGATGGACAGGCCTTCACAGATACGCAGTATTTT
CDR3aa: CASSDGQAFTDTQYF

abundance: .
j_gene: TRBJ2-2
d_gene: .
v_gene: TRBV19
CDR3nt: TGTGCCAGTAGTGCCCCCCTGGCCGGGGAGCTGTTTTTT
CDR3aa: CASSAPLAGELFF

abundance: .
j_gene: TRBJ2-3
d_gene: TRBD1
v_gene: TRBV2
CDR3nt: TGTGCCAGCAGTGAAGCCCGAGGACAGGGAATGCGAGATACGCAGTATTTT
CDR3aa: CASSEARGQGMRDTQYF

abundance: many
j_gene: TRBJ1-1
d_gene: .
v_gene: TRBV29-1
CDR3nt: TGCAGCGTTTTTCGGGACACTGAAGCTTTCTTT
CDR3aa: CSVFRDTEAFF

abundance: few
j_gene: TRBJ2-1
d_gene: TRBD2
v_gene: TRBV28
CDR3nt: TGTGCCAGCAGTTTAGGGACTAGCGGGAGTCATGAGCAGTTCTTC
CDR3aa: CASSLGTSGSHEQFF

abundance: many
j_gene: TRBJ2-7
d_gene: TRBD2
v_gene: TRBV29-1
CDR3nt: TGCAGCGTGGGGACTAGCGGAGCCAGCGACGAGCAGTACTTC
CDR3aa: CSVGTSGASDEQYF

abundance: few
j_gene: TRBJ1-6
d_gene: .
v_gene: TRBV2
CDR3nt: TGTGCCAGCAGTGAAGGTGGCGGTTTTAGTAATTCACCCCTCCACTTT
CDR3aa: CASSEGGGFSNSPLHF

abundance: many
j_gene: TRBJ2-3
d_gene: .
v_gene: TRBV29-1
CDR3nt: TGCAGCGTTGAAGGGACCAACACAGATACGCAGTATTTT
CDR3aa: CSVEGTNTDTQYF

abundance: .
j_gene: TRBJ2-3
d_gene: .
v_gene: TRBV5-1
CDR3nt: TGCGCCAGCAGCTTGTACGGTCCCGGAGATACGCAGTATTTT
CDR3aa: CASSLYGPGDTQYF

abundance: .
j_gene: TRBJ2-7
d_gene: .
v_gene: TRBV20-1
CDR3nt: TGCAGTGCCCCCATCGAGTCCTACGAGCAGTACTTC
CDR3aa: CSAPIESYEQYF

abundance: few
j_gene: TRBJ1-1
d_gene: TRBD1
v_gene: TRBV5-1
CDR3nt: TGCGCCAGCAGCTTGGCTCTGGGACAGGGGGCGAACACTGAAGCTTTCTTT
CDR3aa: CASSLALGQGANTEAFF

abundance: many
j_gene: TRBJ2-6
d_gene: .
v_gene: TRBV10-3
CDR3nt: TGTGCCATCCAGGTTAGCTCTGGGGCCAACGTCCTGACTTTC
CDR3aa: CAIQVSSGANVLTF

abundance: .
j_gene: TRBJ2-1
d_gene: .
v_gene: TRBV6-2/TRBV6-3
CDR3nt: TGTGCCAGCAGTTACTCGACAGGGCCAGTGGGCGGGAGGAATCCCTCCTACAATGAGCAGTTCTTC
CDR3aa: CASSYSTGPVGGRNPSYNEQFF

abundance: few
j_gene: TRBJ2-7
d_gene: .
v_gene: TRBV4-2
CDR3nt: TGTGCCAGCAGCCAAGATCTGGACGGGTACGAGCAGTACTTC
CDR3aa: CASSQDLDGYEQYF

abundance: .
j_gene: TRBJ2-3
d_gene: .
v_gene: TRBV7-9
CDR3nt: TGTGCCAGCAGCTTAGGCTCGGGGCCGAATACGCAGTATTTT
CDR3aa: CASSLGSGPNTQYF

abundance: .
j_gene: TRBJ2-7
d_gene: TRBD1
v_gene: TRBV24-1
CDR3nt: TGTGCCACCAGTGGGGCCGGGACAGGGTCCTACGAGCAGTACTTC
CDR3aa: CATSGAGTGSYEQYF

abundance: few
j_gene: TRBJ1-5
d_gene: .
v_gene: TRBV12-3/TRBV12-4
CDR3nt: TGTGCCAGCAGCCGTACCCCCGGGACGGGACAGCCCCAGCATTTT
CDR3aa: CASSRTPGTGQPQHF

abundance: .
j_gene: TRBJ2-5
d_gene: .
v_gene: TRBV9
CDR3nt: TGTGCCAGCAGCGTGGGCAGCCTAAGGGAGACCCAGTACTTC
CDR3aa: CASSVGSLRETQYF

abundance: once
j_gene: TRBJ2-3
d_gene: TRBD2
v_gene: TRBV7-6
CDR3nt: TGTGCCAGCAGCCCCGGGACTAGCCGCGATACGCAGTATTTT
CDR3aa: CASSPGTSRDTQYF

abundance: few
j_gene: TRBJ1-1
d_gene: .
v_gene: TRBV4-2
CDR3nt: TGTGCCAGCAGCCAAGGACTACGCGATATGACTGAAGCTTTCTTT
CDR3aa: CASSQGLRDMTEAFF

abundance: .
j_gene: TRBJ1-4
d_gene: .
v_gene: TRBV29-1
CDR3nt: TGCAGCGTTGCAGAAGGGGAGGAAAAACTGTTTTTT
CDR3aa: CSVAEGEEKLFF

abundance: few
j_gene: TRBJ1-1
d_gene: .
v_gene: TRBV2
CDR3nt: TGTGCCAGCAGTGCTACAGACATGAACACTGAAGCTTTCTTT
CDR3aa: CASSATDMNTEAFF

abundance: few
j_gene: TRBJ1-6
d_gene: .
v_gene: TRBV11-1
CDR3nt: TGTGCCAGCAGCTTAGGAGCAGGGTTCCAGGCGCTCGATTCACCCCTCCACTTT
CDR3aa: CASSLGAGFQALDSPLHF